What follows describes a single T cell receptor beta chain. Its antigen remains unknown. Per the germline V gene, CDR1 is KGHSH and CDR2 is LQKENI. The trim removed 3 bases at V and 5 bases at J, leaving 3 bases unmatched. The CDR3 has 16 amino acids. The data were obtained in a study of cytomegalovirus exposure and HLA in healthy donors. Study-wide results and limits: The likely explanation for a cluster of highly shared sequence variants was sequencing artifact. The study listed 164 cytomegalovirus-associated TCR beta chains.

PCR primers comprised 60 Vbeta and 13 Jbeta primers. Sequenced by immunoSEQ multiplex PCR; TCRdb stores in-frame clones only, minus some. The profile shows about 170,000 clones, 60% to 80% of them singletons. The sequence derives from a woman between 50 and 59 years old in good health and CMV-seropositive. This chain joins TRBV18 and TRBJ2-3; TRBD2 matches 15 bases. Sequencing was done on a sample of PBMCs. This chain's CDR3 is CASSPGGLAGGDTQYF. In nucleotides, the CDR3 is TGTGCCAGCTCACCGGGGGGACTAGCGGGAGGAGATACGCAGTATTTT.